The rows below give T cell receptor beta chains drawn from one sample of a study of T cells after yellow fever vaccination. TCRdb re-called the 5' RACE reads through MiXCR, storing one row per CDR3 protein. The sample has about 94,000 distinct CDR3 sequences; over 8% are singletons. Source: CD8+ T cells not binding an NS4B(214-222) dextramer, sorted from PBMCs, taken less than 16 days after the first yellow fever vaccination. All receptors come from a man between 18 and 35 years old who received the YFV17D yellow fever vaccine. CDR3s include the opening cysteine and the closing phenylalanine or tryptophan. Fields, in order: D gene, J gene, clone size, V gene, CDR3 DNA, CDR3 protein. D genes are given only for firm matches. Part of the rows lack a size; the others show once, few, many or a class for expanded clones.

d_gene: -
j_gene: TRBJ2-7
abundance: few
v_gene: TRBV5-1
CDR3nt: TGCGCCAGCAGCCTGGCAGGGCGGGTCGAGCAGTACTTC
CDR3aa: CASSLAGRVEQYF

d_gene: -
j_gene: TRBJ1-1
abundance: few
v_gene: TRBV4-2
CDR3nt: TGTGCCAGCAGCCAAGAATGGGGGGCCGGGGGCACTGAAGCTTTCTTT
CDR3aa: CASSQEWGAGGTEAFF

d_gene: TRBD1
j_gene: TRBJ2-3
abundance: -
v_gene: TRBV7-2
CDR3nt: TGTGCCAGCAGCAATCTCGGACAGGTCCGTTTT
CDR3aa: CASSNLGQVRF

d_gene: -
j_gene: TRBJ1-1
abundance: few
v_gene: TRBV20-1
CDR3nt: TGCAGTCCAAGCCCCGCCCGGCTAATGTTGAACACTGAAGCTTTCTTT
CDR3aa: CSPSPARLMLNTEAFF

d_gene: -
j_gene: TRBJ2-1
abundance: many
v_gene: TRBV7-9
CDR3nt: TGTGCCAGCAGCTTAGTGGGTCTGGACTACAATGAGCAGTTCTTC
CDR3aa: CASSLVGLDYNEQFF

d_gene: TRBD1
j_gene: TRBJ2-2
abundance: few
v_gene: TRBV12-3/TRBV12-4
CDR3nt: TGTGCCGGAACAACAGGGGACCACACCGGGGAGCTGTTTTTT
CDR3aa: CAGTTGDHTGELFF

d_gene: -
j_gene: TRBJ2-3
abundance: few
v_gene: TRBV3-1
CDR3nt: TGTGCCAGCAGCCATAGCGGCTTTCGCACAGATACGCAGTATTTT
CDR3aa: CASSHSGFRTDTQYF

d_gene: -
j_gene: TRBJ2-4
abundance: -
v_gene: TRBV28
CDR3nt: TGTGCCAGCAGTTTCAAGGGAATCGCCAAAAACATTCAGTACTTC
CDR3aa: CASSFKGIAKNIQYF

d_gene: TRBD1
j_gene: TRBJ2-3
abundance: many
v_gene: TRBV2
CDR3nt: TGTGCCAGCAGTCACCCCCTCGGGACAGGAGGTAATACGCAGTATTTT
CDR3aa: CASSHPLGTGGNTQYF

d_gene: TRBD1
j_gene: TRBJ1-2
abundance: many
v_gene: TRBV4-3
CDR3nt: TGCGCCAGCAGCCAAGTGTTACAGGGGTATGGCTACACCTTC
CDR3aa: CASSQVLQGYGYTF

d_gene: -
j_gene: TRBJ2-1
abundance: -
v_gene: TRBV29-1
CDR3nt: TGCAGCGTTGAAGATAGGGGCCACCAGGGGCAGTTCTTC
CDR3aa: CSVEDRGHQGQFF

d_gene: -
j_gene: TRBJ1-2
abundance: few
v_gene: TRBV29-1
CDR3nt: TGCAGCGTTTACGAGGACTCAAACTATGGCTACACCTTC
CDR3aa: CSVYEDSNYGYTF

d_gene: TRBD1
j_gene: TRBJ2-2
abundance: -
v_gene: TRBV6-2/TRBV6-3
CDR3nt: TGTGCCAGCAGTACCGATGACAGGGGCTACACCGGGGAGCTGTTTTTT
CDR3aa: CASSTDDRGYTGELFF

d_gene: TRBD1
j_gene: TRBJ2-7
abundance: few
v_gene: TRBV7-6
CDR3nt: TGTGCCAGCAGCTCACGACTGACCGGGACAGGGGATGAGCAGTACTTC
CDR3aa: CASSSRLTGTGDEQYF

d_gene: -
j_gene: TRBJ2-1
abundance: few
v_gene: TRBV12-3/TRBV12-4
CDR3nt: TGTGCCAGCAGTTTATCCCTACCCAGGGGAGCTGAGCAGTTCTTC
CDR3aa: CASSLSLPRGAEQFF

d_gene: -
j_gene: TRBJ1-2
abundance: few
v_gene: TRBV6-5
CDR3nt: TGTGCCAGCAGTTACTCCAGGGGCGGCAATGGCTACACCTTC
CDR3aa: CASSYSRGGNGYTF

d_gene: -
j_gene: TRBJ2-1
abundance: many
v_gene: TRBV20-1
CDR3nt: TGCAGTGCTAACAGAGCCTCCTACAATGAGCAGTTCTTC
CDR3aa: CSANRASYNEQFF

d_gene: TRBD1
j_gene: TRBJ2-7
abundance: -
v_gene: TRBV12-3/TRBV12-4
CDR3nt: TGTGCCAGCAGTCGAAACAGGGGTTACGAGCAGTACTTC
CDR3aa: CASSRNRGYEQYF

d_gene: -
j_gene: TRBJ1-1
abundance: many
v_gene: TRBV27
CDR3nt: TGTGCCAGCAGCAAACTCCAGGGGAACACTGAAGCTTTCTTT
CDR3aa: CASSKLQGNTEAFF

d_gene: -
j_gene: TRBJ2-1
abundance: -
v_gene: TRBV7-6
CDR3nt: TGTGCCAGCAGCTTAGCCCTAGGGTCGGGAGAGCAGTTCTTC
CDR3aa: CASSLALGSGEQFF

d_gene: -
j_gene: TRBJ2-2
abundance: few
v_gene: TRBV6-5
CDR3nt: TGTGCCAGCAGGCAGAACACCGGGGAGCTGTTTTTT
CDR3aa: CASRQNTGELFF

d_gene: -
j_gene: TRBJ2-1
abundance: few
v_gene: TRBV5-6
CDR3nt: TGTGCCAGCAGCTTGCTCCTCGGGACCATGGGGACACACAATGAGCAGTTCTTC
CDR3aa: CASSLLLGTMGTHNEQFF

d_gene: -
j_gene: TRBJ2-7
abundance: many
v_gene: TRBV27
CDR3nt: TGTGCCAGCAGACGTGGACAAAGAGGATCCTACGAGCAGTACTTC
CDR3aa: CASRRGQRGSYEQYF

d_gene: TRBD1
j_gene: TRBJ2-7
abundance: -
v_gene: TRBV4-1
CDR3nt: TGCGCCAGCAGCCAAATAACAGGGGGCCCCTACGAGCAGTACTTC
CDR3aa: CASSQITGGPYEQYF

d_gene: TRBD1
j_gene: TRBJ2-2
abundance: few
v_gene: TRBV27
CDR3nt: TGTGCCAGCACCCCCACAGGACAGGGGTTCACCGGGGAGCTGTTTTTT
CDR3aa: CASTPTGQGFTGELFF

d_gene: -
j_gene: TRBJ1-1
abundance: -
v_gene: TRBV4-1
CDR3nt: TGCGCCAGCAGCCAAGAATTCTTTGGGGGCAGGACTTATGCTGAAGCTTTCTTT
CDR3aa: CASSQEFFGGRTYAEAFF

d_gene: TRBD2
j_gene: TRBJ2-7
abundance: -
v_gene: TRBV15
CDR3nt: TGTGCCACCAGCAGAGGGGCGGGACTAGCGTCCTACGAGCAGTACTTC
CDR3aa: CATSRGAGLASYEQYF

d_gene: TRBD1
j_gene: TRBJ2-2
abundance: -
v_gene: TRBV7-9
CDR3nt: TGTGCCAGCAGCTCAGAACAGGGGGCCCGGGAGCTGTTTTTT
CDR3aa: CASSSEQGARELFF

d_gene: TRBD1
j_gene: TRBJ2-7
abundance: few
v_gene: TRBV30
CDR3nt: TGTGCCTGGAGAGACAGGGTCTCCTACGAGCAGTACTTC
CDR3aa: CAWRDRVSYEQYF

d_gene: -
j_gene: TRBJ1-1
abundance: many
v_gene: TRBV4-3
CDR3nt: TGCGCCAGCAGCCAATTCGACAGGAGAGAAGCTTTCTTT
CDR3aa: CASSQFDRREAFF

d_gene: -
j_gene: TRBJ1-5
abundance: few
v_gene: TRBV12-5
CDR3nt: TGTGCTAGTGCTCATGGACAAGCCAATCAGCCCCAGCATTTT
CDR3aa: CASAHGQANQPQHF

d_gene: -
j_gene: TRBJ2-1
abundance: few
v_gene: TRBV7-8
CDR3nt: TGTGCCAGCAGCTTACTCACCGGGACCCTCTACAATGAGCAGTTCTTC
CDR3aa: CASSLLTGTLYNEQFF

d_gene: TRBD1
j_gene: TRBJ1-1
abundance: -
v_gene: TRBV9
CDR3nt: TGTGCCAGCAGCGCTAGGGGGACAGGGGCCCCTATGAACACTGAAGCTTTCTTT
CDR3aa: CASSARGTGAPMNTEAFF

d_gene: TRBD1
j_gene: TRBJ2-2
abundance: few
v_gene: TRBV7-9
CDR3nt: TGTGCCAGCAGGAGTACAGGGGACACCGGGGAGCTGTTTTTT
CDR3aa: CASRSTGDTGELFF

d_gene: -
j_gene: TRBJ2-1
abundance: many
v_gene: TRBV6-2/TRBV6-3
CDR3nt: TGTGCCAGCAGTTACTCGAACGCCTACAATGAGCAGTTCTTC
CDR3aa: CASSYSNAYNEQFF

d_gene: -
j_gene: TRBJ2-2
abundance: -
v_gene: TRBV28
CDR3nt: TGTGCCAGCCACGGGCTAAAAAACACCGGGGAGCTGTTTTTT
CDR3aa: CASHGLKNTGELFF

d_gene: TRBD2
j_gene: TRBJ2-3
abundance: few
v_gene: TRBV10-3
CDR3nt: TGTGCCATCAGAGGGACTAGCGGGGACACAGATACGCAGTATTTT
CDR3aa: CAIRGTSGDTDTQYF

d_gene: TRBD1
j_gene: TRBJ2-2
abundance: few
v_gene: TRBV12-3/TRBV12-4
CDR3nt: TGTGCCAGCAGGACAGACAGGGTGGGCACCGGGGAGCTGTTTTTT
CDR3aa: CASRTDRVGTGELFF

d_gene: TRBD1
j_gene: TRBJ1-2
abundance: many
v_gene: TRBV7-2
CDR3nt: TGTGCCAGCAGCTTGGGACAGGGTATTGCTAACTATGGCTACACCTTC
CDR3aa: CASSLGQGIANYGYTF

d_gene: TRBD1
j_gene: TRBJ2-4
abundance: -
v_gene: TRBV6-2/TRBV6-3
CDR3nt: TGTGCCAGCAGTTACGACAGGGATGAGGCCAAAAACATTCAGTACTTC
CDR3aa: CASSYDRDEAKNIQYF

d_gene: -
j_gene: TRBJ1-5
abundance: -
v_gene: TRBV27
CDR3nt: TGTGCCAGCAGATTCACCGGGACGGCTTATAGCAATCAGCCCCAGCATTTT
CDR3aa: CASRFTGTAYSNQPQHF

d_gene: -
j_gene: TRBJ1-2
abundance: few
v_gene: TRBV6-5
CDR3nt: TGTGCCAGCAGTTACTCGAGCTCCCCAGTGGGCTACACCTTC
CDR3aa: CASSYSSSPVGYTF

d_gene: -
j_gene: TRBJ2-1
abundance: many
v_gene: TRBV9
CDR3nt: TGTGCCAGCAGCCTAGGAGGTCGAGCGTATGAGCAGTTCTTC
CDR3aa: CASSLGGRAYEQFF

d_gene: -
j_gene: TRBJ1-1
abundance: few
v_gene: TRBV6-5
CDR3nt: TGTGCCAGCAGTTGGGGAACCACTGAAGCTTTCTTT
CDR3aa: CASSWGTTEAFF

d_gene: -
j_gene: TRBJ1-5
abundance: few
v_gene: TRBV19
CDR3nt: TGTGCCAGTATGTTGGGTTTCAGCAATCAGCCCCAGCATTTT
CDR3aa: CASMLGFSNQPQHF

d_gene: TRBD1
j_gene: TRBJ1-1
abundance: -
v_gene: TRBV25-1
CDR3nt: TGTGCCAGTGGGACAGGGACAGGCACTGAAGCTTTCTTT
CDR3aa: CASGTGTGTEAFF

d_gene: -
j_gene: TRBJ2-3
abundance: many
v_gene: TRBV7-6
CDR3nt: TGTGCCAGCAGCTTAGGCCAGGGTTCGGATACGCAGTATTTT
CDR3aa: CASSLGQGSDTQYF

d_gene: -
j_gene: TRBJ1-1
abundance: -
v_gene: TRBV27
CDR3nt: TGTGCCAGCAGACGCATGAACACTGAAGCTTTCTTT
CDR3aa: CASRRMNTEAFF

d_gene: -
j_gene: TRBJ2-7
abundance: -
v_gene: TRBV7-9
CDR3nt: TGTGCCAGCAGCTTGGGTCCGGGGTTCTCCTACGAGCAGTACTTC
CDR3aa: CASSLGPGFSYEQYF

d_gene: TRBD1
j_gene: TRBJ2-3
abundance: few
v_gene: TRBV13
CDR3nt: TGTGCCAGCAGCTTAGGTGGACAGGGCCTTGCAGATACGCAGTATTTT
CDR3aa: CASSLGGQGLADTQYF